This entry concerns a single TCR beta chain. Its antigen is not identified. The same CDR3 arises from other DNA sequences in this sample as well. The PCR had 60 Vbeta and 13 Jbeta primers. Sequenced by immunoSEQ multiplex PCR; TCRdb stores in-frame clones only, minus some. The sample has around 140,000 clones, 50% to 75% seen once. While unrecorded immune exposures were likely, the donors were nominally healthy when sampled. The data originate from a study of cytomegalovirus exposure and HLA in healthy donors. Study-level points and caveats: Researchers reported that a few CMV-associated chains were confirmed in vitro as CMV antigen-specific. In an earlier analysis, productive rearrangement rates for most beta V segments clustered near 87% or 30%. Cytomegalovirus-associated TCR beta chains were listed, numbering 164.

The specimen sequenced was PBMCs. This clonotype was sampled from a woman between 40 and 50 years old in good health and CMV-seronegative.

This chain's CDR3 is CASSIGGQNYGYTF. The CDR3 nucleotides read TGTGCCAGCAGTATCGGAGGACAGAACTATGGCTACACCTTC. V usage is TRBV6-5 and J usage is TRBJ1-2, with D maybe TRBD1 (6 bases). The germline CDR1 and CDR2 sequences are MNHEY and SVGAGI. The V and J ends lost 5 bases and 2 bases respectively, with 12 bases between them. The CDR3 is 14 residues long.